This T cell receptor beta chain appears in the sequencing data of a study of human thymus T cells. Regarding the study as a whole: Usage of V and J genes appeared biased in thymic and blood repertoires.

Assay: immunoSEQ multiplex PCR; the TCRdb copy retains only in-frame clones and omits some. The table includes about 44,000 clones, 90% to 95% detected once. Only four of the eight donors provided an approximately 0.45-1 mL blood sample. Of note for this clone: Its antigen is as yet unknown. Other DNA sequences in the sample encode the same CDR3.

The source of this sequence is a boy under three years old with a congenital heart defect but otherwise immunologically healthy. Sequencing input: blood.

Here the CDR3 reads CASSLKGANYGYTF. The DNA for the CDR3 is TGTGCCAGCAGTTTAAAGGGGGCAAACTATGGCTACACCTTC. This chain links TRBV27 with TRBJ1-2; 7 bases are shared with TRBD1. V was pared by 2 bases and J by 2 bases, with 2 bases of the junction left unmatched. Germline V gene sequence: CDR1 MNHEY, CDR2 SMNVEV (reference sequence). The CDR3 has 14 amino acids.